The source of this T cell receptor (beta chain) is a study of T cells after yellow fever vaccination. Overall study findings and caveats: Weaker, the secondary response had a peak occurring faster, on day 5 versus 15.

The study made its TCR cDNA through 5'RACE template switching. That step introduced a universal primer site along with UMIs. MiXCR, run by TCRdb on the 5' RACE reads, gives a single entry per CDR3 protein. Of fewer than 650,000 distinct CDR3 sequences listed, less than 25% were seen once; the top ten hold approximately 15%. V dropped 9 bases and J dropped 7 bases, with 20 bases sitting between them. Germline CDR1 reads KGHDR; CDR2 reads SFDVKD. This CDR3 has 14 amino acids. Remarks on this clonotype: Its specificity is not known.

The material sequenced was PBMCs, taken less than 25 days after the first yellow fever vaccination. The chain carries TRBV24-1 and TRBJ1-2; a possible D gene is TRBD1 (6 bases). This receptor was taken from a man in his late teens or twenties who received the YFV17D yellow fever vaccine. The CDR3: CATQRTGGAIGYTF. CDR3 nucleotides: TGTGCCACCCAAAGGACCGGGGGGGCGATTGGCTACACCTTC.